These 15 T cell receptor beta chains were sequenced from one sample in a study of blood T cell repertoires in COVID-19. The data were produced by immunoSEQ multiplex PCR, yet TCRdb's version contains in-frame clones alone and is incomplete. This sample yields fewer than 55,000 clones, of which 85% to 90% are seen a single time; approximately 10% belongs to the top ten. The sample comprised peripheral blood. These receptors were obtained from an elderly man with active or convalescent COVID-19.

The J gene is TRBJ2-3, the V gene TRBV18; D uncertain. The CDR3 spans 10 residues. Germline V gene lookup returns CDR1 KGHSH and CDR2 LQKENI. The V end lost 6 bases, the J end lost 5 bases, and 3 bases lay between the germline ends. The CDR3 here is CASSRDTQYF. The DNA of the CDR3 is TGTGCCAGCTCTCGAGATACGCAGTATTTT.

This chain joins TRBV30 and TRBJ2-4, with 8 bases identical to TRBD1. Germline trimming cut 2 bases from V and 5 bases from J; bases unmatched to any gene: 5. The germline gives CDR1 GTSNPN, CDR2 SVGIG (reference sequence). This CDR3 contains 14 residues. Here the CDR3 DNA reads TGTGCCTGGAGTACGGGACAGGAGGAAAACATTCAGTACTTC. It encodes CAWSTGQEENIQYF.

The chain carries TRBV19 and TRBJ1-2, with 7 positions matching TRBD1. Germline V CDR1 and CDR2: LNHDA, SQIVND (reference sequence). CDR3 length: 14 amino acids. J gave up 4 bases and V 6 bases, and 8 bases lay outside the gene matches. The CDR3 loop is CASSGPGQRYGYTF. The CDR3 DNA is TGTGCCAGTAGCGGACCGGGACAGCGCTATGGCTACACCTTC.

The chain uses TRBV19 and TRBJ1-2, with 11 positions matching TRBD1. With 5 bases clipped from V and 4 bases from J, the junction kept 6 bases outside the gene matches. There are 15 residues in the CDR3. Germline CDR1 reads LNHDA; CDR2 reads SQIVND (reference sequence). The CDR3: CASSQGQGASYGYTF. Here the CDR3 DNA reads TGTGCCAGTAGTCAAGGACAGGGGGCGTCCTATGGCTACACCTTC.

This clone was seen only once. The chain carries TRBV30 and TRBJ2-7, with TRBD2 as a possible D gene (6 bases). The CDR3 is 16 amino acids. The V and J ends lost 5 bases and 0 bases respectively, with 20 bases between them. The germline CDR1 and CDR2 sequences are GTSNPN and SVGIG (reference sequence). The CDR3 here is CAWSPEWEVNSYEQYF. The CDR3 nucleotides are TGTGCCTGGTCGCCGGAGTGGGAGGTAAACTCCTACGAGCAGTACTTC.

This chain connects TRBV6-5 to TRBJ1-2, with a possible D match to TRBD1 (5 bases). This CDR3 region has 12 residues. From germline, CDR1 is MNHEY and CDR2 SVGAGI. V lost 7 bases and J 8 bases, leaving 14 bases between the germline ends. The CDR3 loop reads CASIPRVGGYTF. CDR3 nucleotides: TGTGCCAGCATCCCCAGGGTTGGGGGCTACACCTTC.

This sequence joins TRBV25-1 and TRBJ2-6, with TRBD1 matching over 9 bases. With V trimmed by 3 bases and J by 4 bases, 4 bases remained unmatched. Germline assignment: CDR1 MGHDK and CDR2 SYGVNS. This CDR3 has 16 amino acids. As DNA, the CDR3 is TGTGCCAGCAGTGATACAGGGGGCTTCGGGGCCAACGTCCTGACTTTC. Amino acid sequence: CASSDTGGFGANVLTF.

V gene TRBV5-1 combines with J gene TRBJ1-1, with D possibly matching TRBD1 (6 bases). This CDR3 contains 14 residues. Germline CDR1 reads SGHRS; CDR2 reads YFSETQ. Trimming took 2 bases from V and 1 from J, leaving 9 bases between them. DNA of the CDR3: TGCGCCAGCAGCTTTACGGACAGGAACACTGAAGCTTTCTTT. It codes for CASSFTDRNTEAFF. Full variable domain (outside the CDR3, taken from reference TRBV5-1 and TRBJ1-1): KAGVTQTPRYLIKTRGQQVTLSCSPISGHRSVSWYQQTPGQGLQFLFEYFSETQRNKGNFPGRFSGRQFSNSRSEMNVSTLELGDSALYLCASSFTDRNTEAFFGQGTRLTVV.

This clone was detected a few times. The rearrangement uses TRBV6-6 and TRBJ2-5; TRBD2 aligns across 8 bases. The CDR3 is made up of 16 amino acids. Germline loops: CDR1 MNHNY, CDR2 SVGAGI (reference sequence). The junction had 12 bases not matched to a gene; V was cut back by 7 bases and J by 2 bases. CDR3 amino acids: CASTLLASGLQETQYF. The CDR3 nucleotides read TGTGCCAGCACCCTATTGGCTAGCGGGTTACAAGAGACCCAGTACTTC.

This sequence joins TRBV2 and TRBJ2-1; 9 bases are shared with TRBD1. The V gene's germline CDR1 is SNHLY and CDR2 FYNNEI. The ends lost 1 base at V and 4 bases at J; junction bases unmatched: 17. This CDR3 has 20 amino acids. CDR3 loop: CASSEDSDRGIVGIYNEQFF. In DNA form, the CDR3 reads TGTGCCAGCAGTGAAGACTCAGACAGGGGGATTGTGGGGATTTACAATGAGCAGTTCTTC.

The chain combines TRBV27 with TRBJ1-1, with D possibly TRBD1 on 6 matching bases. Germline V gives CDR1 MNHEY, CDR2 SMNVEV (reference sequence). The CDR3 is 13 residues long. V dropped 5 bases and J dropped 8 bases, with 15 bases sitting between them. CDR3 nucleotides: TGTGCCAGCAGTCCGTGGGGGCAAGGCGAAGCTTTCTTT. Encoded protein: CASSPWGQGEAFF.

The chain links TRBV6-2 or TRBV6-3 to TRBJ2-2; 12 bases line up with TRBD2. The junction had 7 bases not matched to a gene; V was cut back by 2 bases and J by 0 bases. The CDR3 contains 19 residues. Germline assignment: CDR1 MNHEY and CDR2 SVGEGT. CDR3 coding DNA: TGTGCCAGCAGTTACCCCCTGACTAGCGGGGGCCCGAACACCGGGGAGCTGTTTTTT. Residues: CASSYPLTSGGPNTGELFF.

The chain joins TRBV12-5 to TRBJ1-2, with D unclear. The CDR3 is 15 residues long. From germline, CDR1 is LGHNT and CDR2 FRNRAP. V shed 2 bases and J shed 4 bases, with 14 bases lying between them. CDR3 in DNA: TGTGCTAGTGGTTTGAACCCGGGAAGAGGCTATGGCTACACCTTC. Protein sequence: CASGLNPGRGYGYTF.

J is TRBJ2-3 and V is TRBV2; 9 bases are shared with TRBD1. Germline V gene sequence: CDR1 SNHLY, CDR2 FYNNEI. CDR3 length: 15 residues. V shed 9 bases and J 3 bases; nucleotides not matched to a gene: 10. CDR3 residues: CASFPGQGSTDTQYF. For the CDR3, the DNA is TGTGCCAGTTTCCCGGGACAGGGCTCAACAGATACGCAGTATTTT. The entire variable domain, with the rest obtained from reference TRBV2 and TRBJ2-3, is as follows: EPEVTQTPSHQVTQMGQEVILRCVPISNHLYFYWYRQILGQKVEFLVSFYNNEISEKSEIFDDQFSVERPDGSNFTLKIRSTKLEDSAMYFCASFPGQGSTDTQYFGPGTRLTVL.

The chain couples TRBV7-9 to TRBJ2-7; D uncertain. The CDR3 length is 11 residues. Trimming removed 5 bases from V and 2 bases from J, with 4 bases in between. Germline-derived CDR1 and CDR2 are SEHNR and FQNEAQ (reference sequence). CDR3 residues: CASSLTYEQYF. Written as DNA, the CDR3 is TGTGCCAGCAGCCTTACCTACGAGCAGTACTTC.